This T cell receptor (beta chain) was captured by sequencing in a study of fetal regulatory T cell absence and autoimmunity. Notes on the study in general: Some top pancreas TCR clones were over 100-fold enriched versus cord blood.

Sequencing was at survey level. Method: immunoSEQ multiplex PCR; TCRdb's copy keeps in-frame clones and lacks some. The sample has 95,000 or so clones, about 78% seen once. CDR3 length: 15 amino acids. The J segment lost 4 bases and the V segment lost 3 bases, leaving 8 bases of the junction unmatched. CDR1 SGHVS and CDR2 FNYEAQ come from the germline V gene. This clone was detected only once. Its target is not known. The specimen sequenced was pancreas tissue. The genes are TRBV7-6 and TRBJ2-5; 7 bases match TRBD1. The sequence derives from a male donor with IPEX syndrome. The CDR3 sequence is CASSFRSYRGETQYF. CDR3 nucleotides: TGTGCCAGCAGCTTTCGATCCTACAGGGGAGAGACCCAGTACTTC.